This T cell receptor (beta chain) was profiled in a study of response to subunit inactivated influenza vaccine. MiXCR was run by TCRdb on the RT-PCR reads, yielding one entry per CDR3 protein. The sample yields a few hundred thousand distinct CDR3 sequences, about 14% seen once. Only a few counts were recorded for this clonotype. Antigen unknown. Study-level results: Authors proposed each seasonal influenza vaccination draws in few new T cells.

The receptor's source is a man aged 45-65 years who received an inactivated influenza vaccine. The specimen comprised PBMCs from blood, sampled 12 days after vaccination.

The CDR3 nucleotides are TGTGCCAGCAGCTTAAGCCTCTTCCGAGAGACCCAGTACTTC. Its translation: CASSLSLFRETQYF. The chain joins TRBV7-9 to TRBJ2-5; unclear D gene. The germline V and J ends were trimmed by 2 bases and 4 bases, with 11 bases remaining between them. The CDR3 contains 14 residues. Germline CDR1 is SEHNR and CDR2 is FQNEAQ (reference sequence).